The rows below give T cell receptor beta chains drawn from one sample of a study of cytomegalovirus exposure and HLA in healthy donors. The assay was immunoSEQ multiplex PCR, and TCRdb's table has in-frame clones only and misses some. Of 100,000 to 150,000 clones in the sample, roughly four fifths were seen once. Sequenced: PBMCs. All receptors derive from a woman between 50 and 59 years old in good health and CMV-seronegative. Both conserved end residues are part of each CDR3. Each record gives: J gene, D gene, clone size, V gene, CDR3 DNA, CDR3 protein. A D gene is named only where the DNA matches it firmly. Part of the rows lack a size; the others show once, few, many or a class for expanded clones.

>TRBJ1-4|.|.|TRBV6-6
TGTGCCAGCAGTTACCATTCCCGGGGCGGGGATGAAAAACTGTTTTTT
CASSYHSRGGDEKLFF
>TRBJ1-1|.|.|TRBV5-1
TGCGCCAGCAGCTTGGGAGACAGAACTGTAAGGACTGAAGCTTTCTTT
CASSLGDRTVRTEAFF
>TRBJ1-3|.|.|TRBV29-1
TGCAGCGCCAGGGCCTTCTCTGGAAACACCATATATTTT
CSARAFSGNTIYF
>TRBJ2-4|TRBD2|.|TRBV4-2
TGTGCCAGCAGCCGCCCGGGACTAGCGGGAGAAAACATTCAGTACTTC
CASSRPGLAGENIQYF
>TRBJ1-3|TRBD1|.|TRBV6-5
TGTGCCAGCAGTTACTCACAGGGGGGGACTGGAAACACCATATATTTT
CASSYSQGGTGNTIYF
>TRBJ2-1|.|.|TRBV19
TGTGCCAGTAAGCGGAGGGGCTCCTACAATGAGCAGTTCTTC
CASKRRGSYNEQFF
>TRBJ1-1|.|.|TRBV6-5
TGTGCCAGCACCCCGGGGGGGAACACTGAAGCTTTCTTT
CASTPGGNTEAFF
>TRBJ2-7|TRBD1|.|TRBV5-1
TGCGCCAGCAGCGGGGCAGGGGGCAACTACGAGCAGTACTTC
CASSGAGGNYEQYF
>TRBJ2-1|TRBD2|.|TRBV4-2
TGTGCCAGCAGCCACCCCGGACTAGACACGAATATCCAGTTCTTC
CASSHPGLDTNIQFF
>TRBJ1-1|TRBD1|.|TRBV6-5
TGTGCCAGCAGTACGACAGGGGGAGCCACTGAAGCTTTCTTT
CASSTTGGATEAFF
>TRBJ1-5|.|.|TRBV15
TGTGCCACCGCCACAGGGTTGTCTAGCAATCAGCCCCAGCATTTT
CATATGLSSNQPQHF
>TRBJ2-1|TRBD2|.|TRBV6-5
TGTGCCAGCAGTTACTACCTAGCGGGAGGTTCACTGGAGCAGTTCTTC
CASSYYLAGGSLEQFF
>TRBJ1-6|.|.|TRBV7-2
TGTGCCAGCAGCTTAGGCCGGGATGGGACCCTCCACTTT
CASSLGRDGTLHF
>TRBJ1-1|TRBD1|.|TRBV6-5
TGTGCCAGCAGTTACGGGCAGGGGGCCCTGAACACTGAAGCTTTCTTT
CASSYGQGALNTEAFF
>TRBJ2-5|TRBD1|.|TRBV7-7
TGTGCTAGCAGCTCACAGGGGCCAGGGGTACAAGAGACCCAGTACTTC
CASSSQGPGVQETQYF
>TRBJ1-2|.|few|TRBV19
TGTGCCAGTAGCAGGAAGCCGACAGCTGCTAACTATGGCTACACCTTC
CASSRKPTAANYGYTF
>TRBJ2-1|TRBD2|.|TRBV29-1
TGTAAAGAGGGAGGGAATGAGCAGTTCTTC
CKEGGNEQFF
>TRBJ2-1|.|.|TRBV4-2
TGTGCCAGCAGCCAAGATACGAGGCTTGAGCAGTTCTTC
CASSQDTRLEQFF
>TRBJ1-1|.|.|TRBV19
TGTGCCAGTAGTAGGCGACTGGAAGTAAACGCTGAAGCTTTCTTT
CASSRRLEVNAEAFF
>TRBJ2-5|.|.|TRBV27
TGTGCCAGCAGTTTAGGGCACAAACAAGAGACCCAGTACTTC
CASSLGHKQETQYF
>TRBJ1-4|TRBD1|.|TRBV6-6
TGTGCCAACAGTTACCCTACAGGGACAGCTAATGAAAAACTGTTTTTT
CANSYPTGTANEKLFF
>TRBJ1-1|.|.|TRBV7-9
TGTGCCAGCAGCTTTGGTAGCCGCGGGACGAACACTGAAGCTTTCTTT
CASSFGSRGTNTEAFF
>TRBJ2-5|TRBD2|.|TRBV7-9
TGTGCCAGCAGCTGGGGGGGGGACGAGACCCAGTACTTC
CASSWGGDETQYF
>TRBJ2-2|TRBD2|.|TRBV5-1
TGCGCCAGCAGCAAGGGACTAGCGGGCCTGGAGGGCGGGGAGCTGTTTTTT
CASSKGLAGLEGGELFF
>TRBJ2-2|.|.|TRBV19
TGTGCCAGTAGTTGGCGGGACTCTAGCGCGCTCACCGGGGAGCTGTTTTTT
CASSWRDSSALTGELFF
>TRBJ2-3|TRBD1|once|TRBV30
TGTGCCTGGAACTCAGGGGGCGCAGATACGCAGTATTTT
CAWNSGGADTQYF
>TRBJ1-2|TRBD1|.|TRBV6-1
TGTGCCAGCATTATGGACAGGGAGAAAGGCTACACCTTC
CASIMDREKGYTF
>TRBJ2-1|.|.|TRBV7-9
TGTGCCAGCAGCTTAATCTCGGGGGGCGGTGAGCAGTTCTTC
CASSLISGGGEQFF
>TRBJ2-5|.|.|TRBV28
TGTGCCAGCAGTTCTTACCGTAGCGAGAAGTACCAAGAGACCCAGTACTTC
CASSSYRSEKYQETQYF